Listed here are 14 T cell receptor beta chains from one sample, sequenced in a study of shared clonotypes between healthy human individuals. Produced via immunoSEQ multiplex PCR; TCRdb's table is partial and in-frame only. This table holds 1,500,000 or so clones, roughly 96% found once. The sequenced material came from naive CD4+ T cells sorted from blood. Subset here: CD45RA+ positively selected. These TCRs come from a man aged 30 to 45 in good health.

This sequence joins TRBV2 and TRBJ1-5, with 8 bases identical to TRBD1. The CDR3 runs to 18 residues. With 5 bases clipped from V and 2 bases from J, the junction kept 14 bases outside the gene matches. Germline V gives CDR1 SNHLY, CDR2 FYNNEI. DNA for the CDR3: TGTGCCAGCAGTTACACCGGGACAGGCTTCTTTGGCAATCAGCCCCAGCATTTT. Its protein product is CASSYTGTGFFGNQPQHF.

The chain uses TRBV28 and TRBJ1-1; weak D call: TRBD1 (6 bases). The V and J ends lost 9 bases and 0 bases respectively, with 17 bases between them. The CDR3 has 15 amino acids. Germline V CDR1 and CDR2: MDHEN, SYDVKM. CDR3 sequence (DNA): TGTGCCAGTTCAGAGGGGGGAAGGGTGAACACTGAAGCTTTCTTT. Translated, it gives CASSEGGRVNTEAFF.

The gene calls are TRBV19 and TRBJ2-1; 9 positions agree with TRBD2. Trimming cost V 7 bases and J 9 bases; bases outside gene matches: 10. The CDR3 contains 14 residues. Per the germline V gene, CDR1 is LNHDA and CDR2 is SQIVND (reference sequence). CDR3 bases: TGTGCCAGTAAGTCGGTAGCGGGAGTCACTGAGCAGTTCTTC. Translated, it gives CASKSVAGVTEQFF.

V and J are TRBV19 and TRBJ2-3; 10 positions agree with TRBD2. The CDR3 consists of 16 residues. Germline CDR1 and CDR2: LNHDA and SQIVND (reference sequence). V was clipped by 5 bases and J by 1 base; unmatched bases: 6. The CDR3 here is CASSPSGGVRTDTQYF. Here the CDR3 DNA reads TGTGCCAGTAGTCCCAGCGGGGGGGTACGCACAGATACGCAGTATTTT.

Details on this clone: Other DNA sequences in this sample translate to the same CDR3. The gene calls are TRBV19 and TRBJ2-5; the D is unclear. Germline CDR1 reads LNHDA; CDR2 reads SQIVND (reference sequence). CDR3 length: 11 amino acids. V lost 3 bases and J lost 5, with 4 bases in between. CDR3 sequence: CASSIKETQYF. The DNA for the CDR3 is TGTGCCAGTAGTATCAAGGAGACCCAGTACTTC.

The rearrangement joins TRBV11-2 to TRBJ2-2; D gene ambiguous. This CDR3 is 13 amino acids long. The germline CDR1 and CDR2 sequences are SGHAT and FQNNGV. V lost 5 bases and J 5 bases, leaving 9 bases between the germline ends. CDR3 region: CASSIDRTGELFF. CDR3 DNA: TGTGCCAGCAGCATCGATAGGACCGGGGAGCTGTTTTTT.

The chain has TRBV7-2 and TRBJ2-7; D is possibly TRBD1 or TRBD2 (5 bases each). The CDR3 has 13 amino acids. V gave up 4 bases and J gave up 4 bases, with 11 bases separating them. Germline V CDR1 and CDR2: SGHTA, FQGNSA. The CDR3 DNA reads TGTGCCAGCAGCTCCAGGTGGGGGTACGAGCAGTACTTC. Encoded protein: CASSSRWGYEQYF.

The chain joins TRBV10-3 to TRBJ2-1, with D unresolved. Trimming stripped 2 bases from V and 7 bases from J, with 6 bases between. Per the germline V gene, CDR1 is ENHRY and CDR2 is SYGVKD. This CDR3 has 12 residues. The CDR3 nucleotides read TGTGCCATCAGTGAGCGAGAGAATGAGCAGTTCTTC. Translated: CAISERENEQFF.

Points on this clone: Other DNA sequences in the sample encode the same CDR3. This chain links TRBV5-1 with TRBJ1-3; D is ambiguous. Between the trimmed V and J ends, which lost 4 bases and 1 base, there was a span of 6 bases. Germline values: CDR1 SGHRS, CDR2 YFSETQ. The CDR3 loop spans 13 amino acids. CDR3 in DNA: TGCGCCAGCAGCCCTGGGTCTGGAAACACCATATATTTT. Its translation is CASSPGSGNTIYF.

This chain's CDR3 is CASSPASTRDTQYF. CDR3 bases: TGTGCCAGCAGCCCGGCGTCAACTAGGGATACGCAGTATTTT. The rearrangement links TRBV7-7 to TRBJ2-3; maybe TRBD2 (5 bases). The CDR3 has 14 residues. The V gene's germline CDR1 is SSHAT and CDR2 FNYEAQ (reference sequence). V gave up 5 bases and J gave up 6 bases, with 15 bases separating them.

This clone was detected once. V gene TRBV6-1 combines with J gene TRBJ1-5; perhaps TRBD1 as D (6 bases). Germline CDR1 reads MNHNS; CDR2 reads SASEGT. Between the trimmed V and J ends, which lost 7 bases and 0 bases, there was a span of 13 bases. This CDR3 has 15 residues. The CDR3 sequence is CASTITGYSNQPQHF. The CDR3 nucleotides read TGTGCCAGCACTATAACAGGGTATAGCAATCAGCCCCAGCATTTT.

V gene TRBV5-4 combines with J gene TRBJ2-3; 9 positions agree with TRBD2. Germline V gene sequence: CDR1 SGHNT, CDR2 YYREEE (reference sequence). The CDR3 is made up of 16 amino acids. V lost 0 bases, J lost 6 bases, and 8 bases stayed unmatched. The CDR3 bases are TGTGCCAGCAGCTTGGAAACTAGCGGGTGGGGGGATACGCAGTATTTT. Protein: CASSLETSGWGDTQYF.

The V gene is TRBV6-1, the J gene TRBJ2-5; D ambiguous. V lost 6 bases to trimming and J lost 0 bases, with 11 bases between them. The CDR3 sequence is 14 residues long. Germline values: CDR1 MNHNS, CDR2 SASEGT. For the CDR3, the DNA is TGTGCCAGCAGGCCCGACCTGTACCAAGAGACCCAGTACTTC. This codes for CASRPDLYQETQYF.

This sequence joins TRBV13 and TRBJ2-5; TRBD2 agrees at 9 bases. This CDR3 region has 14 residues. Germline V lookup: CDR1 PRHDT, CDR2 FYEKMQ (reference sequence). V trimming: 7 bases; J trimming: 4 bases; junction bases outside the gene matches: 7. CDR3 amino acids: CASTISGRTETQYF. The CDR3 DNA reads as TGTGCCAGCACCATTAGCGGGAGAACAGAGACCCAGTACTTC.